This passage covers 27 T cell receptor beta chains from one sample sequenced in a study of OX40 agonist ivuxolimab in advanced cancers. The data were produced by immunoSEQ multiplex PCR, yet TCRdb's version contains in-frame clones alone and is incomplete. This table holds 76,000 or so clones, about 89% found once. The source material was CD4+ or CD8+ T cells sorted from blood, sampled in a trial of the OX40 agonist ivuxolimab. These receptors all come from an adult with an advanced solid tumor such as melanoma, head and neck, liver or kidney cancer.

The chain links TRBV5-1 to TRBJ2-1, with TRBD2 matching over 10 bases. This CDR3 region has 18 residues. Germline CDR1 is SGHRS and CDR2 is YFSETQ. V dropped 0 bases and J dropped 4; count of bases not matched to a gene: 10. CDR3 sequence: CASSLGPRASGRYNEQFF. In DNA, the CDR3 is TGCGCCAGCAGCTTGGGCCCCCGGGCTAGCGGGAGATACAATGAGCAGTTCTTC.

J is TRBJ2-2 and V is TRBV7-2, with 14 bases identical to TRBD2. Germline V CDR1 and CDR2: SGHTA, FQGNSA. The length of the CDR3 is 17 residues. V dropped 4 bases and J dropped 3; count of bases not matched to a gene: 4. The CDR3 spells CASSWTSGGHYTGELFF. The DNA for the CDR3 is TGTGCCAGCAGCTGGACTAGCGGGGGGCACTACACCGGGGAGCTGTTTTTT.

The V gene is TRBV4-1, the J gene TRBJ2-3; D ambiguous. Trimming shortened V by 3 bases and J by 4 bases, and 8 bases separated the two germline ends. The CDR3 runs to 13 residues. The V gene's germline CDR1 is MGHRA and CDR2 YSYEKL. CDR3 sequence (DNA): TGCGCCAGCAGCCAGAGGTACGCAGATACGCAGTATTTT. Residues: CASSQRYADTQYF.

This chain links TRBV7-2 with TRBJ1-4; 7 nucleotides line up with TRBD1. V shed 5 bases and J 6 bases; nucleotides not matched to a gene: 9. Germline values: CDR1 SGHTA, CDR2 FQGNSA. This CDR3 region has 15 residues. The CDR3 region is CASSQMTGLDEKLFF. CDR3 nucleotides: TGTGCCAGCAGCCAGATGACAGGGTTAGATGAAAAACTGTTTTTT. Variable domain in full (rest from reference TRBV7-2 and TRBJ1-4): GAGVSQSPSNKVTEKGKDVELRCDPISGHTALYWYRQSLGQGLEFLIYFQGNSAPDKSGLPSDRFSAERTGGSVSTLTIQRTQQEDSAVYLCASSQMTGLDEKLFFGSGTQLSVL.

Written as DNA, the CDR3 is TGTGCCAGCAGTTACTCGACAGGGGGCAGAGGCACTGAAGCTTTCTTT. This gives the protein CASSYSTGGRGTEAFF. The chain links TRBV6-6 to TRBJ1-1; 10 positions match TRBD1. Germline V lookup: CDR1 MNHNY, CDR2 SVGAGI (reference sequence). This CDR3 contains 16 residues. V lost 0 bases and J lost 4; bases outside the gene matches: 5.

This clone has a handful of counts. An end of the junction does not agree with germline; a read error may underlie this. The chain carries TRBV7-7 and TRBJ2-3; 14 bases map to TRBD2. This CDR3 is built from 16 residues. In germline, CDR1 is SSHAT, CDR2 FNYEAQ (reference sequence). The CDR3 sequence is CASSLGTSGGLDTQYF. The CDR3 nucleotides are TGTGCTAGCAGCTTAGGGACTAGCGGGGGATTGGATACGCAGTATTTT.

This clone was counted a single time. The chain joins TRBV2 to TRBJ1-5; D perhaps matches TRBD1 (5 bases). The germline gives CDR1 SNHLY, CDR2 FYNNEI. V was cut by 0 bases and J by 7 bases, with 13 bases left in between. The CDR3 runs 15 residues. CDR3: CASSEAAGRAQPQHF. The CDR3 coding sequence is TGTGCCAGCAGTGAAGCGGCGGGCAGGGCACAGCCCCAGCATTTT.

The chain employs TRBV13 and TRBJ2-3, with D uncertain. This CDR3 has 15 residues. Trimming removed 2 bases at V and 1 base at J, with 10 bases between. CDR1 is PRHDT and CDR2 is FYEKMQ in the germline V gene (reference sequence). CDR3 nucleotides: TGTGCCAGCAGCTTATTTGCTGGCGGCACAGATACGCAGTATTTT. It translates to CASSLFAGGTDTQYF.

The genes are TRBV7-3 and TRBJ2-1, with TRBD2 matching 10 bases. Trimming at V came to 3 bases and at J to 8 bases, leaving 7 bases not matched to a gene. This CDR3 comprises 15 residues. CDR1 is SGHTA and CDR2 is FQGTGA in the germline V gene. This CDR3 is CASSFQRGGSDEQFF. The CDR3, as DNA: TGTGCCAGCAGCTTTCAGCGGGGGGGCAGCGATGAGCAGTTCTTC.

The chain has TRBV7-2 and TRBJ2-5, with a weak D call TRBD2 (5 bases). The V and J ends lost 5 bases and 2 bases respectively, with 12 bases between them. The germline V gene has CDR1 SGHTA and CDR2 FQGNSA. The CDR3 length is 14 residues. CDR3 amino acids: CASSPLGVQETQYF. The CDR3 region has the DNA TGTGCCAGCAGCCCGTTGGGAGTTCAAGAGACCCAGTACTTC.

The chain carries TRBV28 and TRBJ2-2; 15 nucleotides align to TRBD2. Trimming took 4 bases from V and 7 from J; bases not matched to a gene: 1. Germline-derived CDR1 and CDR2 are MDHEN and SYDVKM. This CDR3 has 15 amino acids. CDR3 in DNA: TGTGCCAGCAGTTCGGGACTAGCGGGAGGCGGGGAGCTGTTTTTT. It specifies CASSSGLAGGGELFF.

V usage is TRBV6-5 and J usage is TRBJ2-5; no firm D call. Trimming took off 2 bases at V and 4 bases at J, with 2 bases between the two ends. This CDR3 is built from 11 residues. Germline-derived CDR1 and CDR2 are MNHEY and SVGAGI. CDR3 nucleotide sequence: TGTGCCAGCAGTTACGCAGAGACCCAGTACTTC. Protein sequence: CASSYAETQYF.

This clone came up a few times. The chain has TRBV7-9 and TRBJ1-1; no firm D call. Germline V gene sequence: CDR1 SEHNR, CDR2 FQNEAQ (reference sequence). Trimming shortened V by 5 bases and J by 0 bases, and 10 bases separated the two germline ends. CDR3 length equals 14 residues. CDR3 bases: TGTGCCAGCAGCCAAAAGGGCATGAACACTGAAGCTTTCTTT. Its translation is CASSQKGMNTEAFF.

The J gene is TRBJ2-4, the V gene TRBV2, with TRBD2 identical over 7 bases. Germline V lookup: CDR1 SNHLY, CDR2 FYNNEI. The ends lost 7 bases at V and 4 bases at J; junction bases unmatched: 4. This CDR3 region has 13 residues. The CDR3 loop is CASTYSGKNIQYF. The DNA for the CDR3 is TGTGCCAGCACCTATAGCGGGAAAAACATTCAGTACTTC.

V is TRBV6-1 and J is TRBJ2-7; D is unresolved. Germline values: CDR1 MNHNS, CDR2 SASEGT. The CDR3 loop spans 14 amino acids. V lost 3 bases and J lost 5, with 14 bases in between. CDR3 in amino acids: CASSEYSIKHEQYF. CDR3 sequence (DNA): TGTGCCAGCAGTGAGTATTCCATCAAGCACGAGCAGTACTTC.

The V gene is TRBV19, the J gene TRBJ1-5; D gene uncertain. Trimming removed 10 bases at V and 7 bases at J, with 17 bases between. CDR3 length: 13 amino acids. CDR1 is LNHDA and CDR2 is SQIVND in the germline V gene (reference sequence). The CDR3 here is CATPRAPGQPQHF. CDR3 coding DNA: TGTGCCACTCCTCGGGCTCCGGGCCAGCCCCAGCATTTT.

The chain recombines TRBV7-9 with TRBJ1-1; a weak D match, TRBD1 (6 bases). This CDR3 spans 14 amino acids. In germline, CDR1 is SEHNR, CDR2 FQNEAQ (reference sequence). V lost 3 bases, J lost 1 base, and 9 bases lay in between. CDR3 sequence (DNA): TGTGCCAGCAGCTTGGGAGGGGGGAACACTGAAGCTTTCTTT. Residues: CASSLGGGNTEAFF. Drawing the rest from reference TRBV7-9 and TRBJ1-1, the complete variable domain is DTGVSQNPRHKITKRGQNVTFRCDPISEHNRLYWYRQTLGQGPEFLTYFQNEAQLEKSRLLSDRFSAERPKGSFSTLEIQRTEQGDSAMYLCASSLGGGNTEAFFGQGTRLTVV.

The V gene is TRBV19, the J gene TRBJ1-1; TRBD1 aligns across 8 bases. CDR3 length equals 12 residues. CDR1 and CDR2 (germline): LNHDA, SQIVND (reference sequence). V lost 5 bases to trimming and J lost 12 bases; unmatched junction nucleotides: 8. DNA for the CDR3: TGTGCCAGTAGTTTCGGACAGGGCATGTCTTTCTTT. This gives the protein CASSFGQGMSFF.

The CDR3 nucleotides are TGTGCCAGCAGCCAGGGATGGAGAGGGCCCCTATACTCCTACGAGCAGTACTTC. Translating it yields CASSQGWRGPLYSYEQYF. The chain couples TRBV7-3 to TRBJ2-7, with D possibly being TRBD1 or TRBD2 (5 bases each). Germline values: CDR1 SGHTA, CDR2 FQGTGA. The V and J ends lost 5 bases and 0 bases respectively, with 23 bases between them. The CDR3 has 18 residues. Variable domain in full (rest from reference TRBV7-3 and TRBJ2-7): GAGVSQTPSNKVTEKGKYVELRCDPISGHTALYWYRQSLGQGPEFLIYFQGTGAADDSGLPNDRFFAVRPEGSVSTLKIQRTERGDSAVYLCASSQGWRGPLYSYEQYFGPGTRLTVT.

V usage is TRBV7-3 and J usage is TRBJ2-1, with 9 bases matching TRBD2. The length of the CDR3 is 17 residues. The germline CDR1 and CDR2 sequences are SGHTA and FQGTGA. J lost 3 bases, V lost 5 bases, and 11 bases had no gene match. The CDR3 protein is CASSRGASGAYYNEQFF. The CDR3 nucleotides read TGTGCCAGCAGCCGGGGGGCTAGCGGGGCCTACTACAATGAGCAGTTCTTC.

The chain recombines TRBV29-1 with TRBJ1-2; D not certain. This CDR3 is 13 amino acids long. V shed 7 bases and J shed 0 bases, with 12 bases lying between them. CDR1 is SQVTM, CDR2 ANQGSEA, per germline. In DNA, the CDR3 is TGCAGCGCCCCTAGTGTAGCTAACTATGGCTACACCTTC. Translating gives CSAPSVANYGYTF.

Of note for this clone: Other DNA sequences in the sample encode the same CDR3. The V and J genes are TRBV18 and TRBJ2-1; 8 nucleotides match TRBD1. The V and J ends lost 6 bases and 7 bases, in that order; junction bases with no gene match: 2. The CDR3 extends over 12 amino acids. Per the germline V gene, CDR1 is KGHSH and CDR2 is LQKENI. The CDR3 is CASSRTGNEQFF. In DNA form, the CDR3 reads TGTGCCAGCTCCCGGACAGGGAATGAGCAGTTCTTC.

The rearrangement joins TRBV6-5 to TRBJ2-1, with 8 positions matching TRBD1. CDR1 is MNHEY and CDR2 is SVGAGI in the germline V gene. The CDR3 sequence is 15 residues long. Trimming removed 0 bases from V and 8 bases from J; junction bases left unmatched: 6. The CDR3 loop is CASSYSDRGVDEQFF. The CDR3 DNA sequence: TGTGCCAGCAGTTACTCCGACAGGGGTGTCGATGAGCAGTTCTTC.

This clone has more than one count but fewer than ten. This rearrangement joins TRBV2 to TRBJ2-2; D is unclear. The CDR3 is 11 amino acids. V lost 9 bases and J 10 bases, leaving 12 bases between the germline ends. Germline V gene sequence: CDR1 SNHLY, CDR2 FYNNEI. CDR3 DNA sequence: TGTGCCAGTTTACTGACATCGGAGCTGTTTTTT. Its translation: CASLLTSELFF.

This clone was seen only once. The chain is built from TRBV7-2 and TRBJ2-7, with unresolved D. V was pared by 1 base and J by 2 bases, with 12 bases between. CDR3 length: 15 residues. Germline assignment: CDR1 SGHTA and CDR2 FQGNSA. The CDR3 DNA is TGTGCCAGCAGCTTAGGAGGTCCAGGCGCCTACGAGCAGTACTTC. Translation: CASSLGGPGAYEQYF.

This chain connects TRBV9 to TRBJ1-1, with D hard to call. The V end was cut by 1 base, the J end by 4 bases, with 8 bases between. CDR1 is SGDLS, CDR2 YYNGEE, per germline. The CDR3 covers 13 residues. CDR3 protein: CASSVQMSTEAFF. The CDR3 nucleotides are TGTGCCAGCAGCGTACAGATGAGCACTGAAGCTTTCTTT.

This clone turned up a few times. The V and J genes are TRBV19 and TRBJ1-5; D is unresolved. The CDR3 extends over 15 amino acids. The germline V gene encodes CDR1 LNHDA and CDR2 SQIVND (reference sequence). V lost 6 bases and J lost 2, with 14 bases in between. The CDR3 DNA sequence: TGTGCCAGTAGGGCCCAGCTCTGGGGCAATCAGCCCCAGCATTTT. Protein: CASRAQLWGNQPQHF.